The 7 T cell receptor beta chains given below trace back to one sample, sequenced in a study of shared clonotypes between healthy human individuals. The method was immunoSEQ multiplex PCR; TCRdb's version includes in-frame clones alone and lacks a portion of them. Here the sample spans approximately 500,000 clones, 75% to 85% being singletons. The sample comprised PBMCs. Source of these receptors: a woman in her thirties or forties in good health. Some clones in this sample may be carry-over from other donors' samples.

DNA for the CDR3: TGTGCCAGCAGTGAATACAGGGACGTTCAGCCCCAGCATTTT. Its protein product is CASSEYRDVQPQHF. The rearrangement uses TRBV25-1 and TRBJ1-5; TRBD1 is a possible D gene (5 bases). CDR3 length equals 14 residues. Germline lookup yields CDR1 MGHDK and CDR2 SYGVNS. Deletions cut 0 bases from V and 6 bases from J, with 9 bases between.

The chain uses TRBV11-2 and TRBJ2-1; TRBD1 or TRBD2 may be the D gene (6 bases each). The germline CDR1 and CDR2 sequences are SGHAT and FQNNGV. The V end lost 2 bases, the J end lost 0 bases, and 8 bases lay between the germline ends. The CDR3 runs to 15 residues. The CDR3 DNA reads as TGTGCCAGCAGCTTAAAGGGGGGCTCCTACAATGAGCAGTTCTTC. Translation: CASSLKGGSYNEQFF.

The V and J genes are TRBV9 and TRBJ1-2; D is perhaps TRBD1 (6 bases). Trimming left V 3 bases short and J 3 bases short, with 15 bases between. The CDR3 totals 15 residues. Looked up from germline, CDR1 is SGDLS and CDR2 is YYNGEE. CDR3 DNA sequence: TGTGCCAGCAGCGCTAGCGCCACAGGGTACTATGGCTACACCTTC. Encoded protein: CASSASATGYYGYTF.

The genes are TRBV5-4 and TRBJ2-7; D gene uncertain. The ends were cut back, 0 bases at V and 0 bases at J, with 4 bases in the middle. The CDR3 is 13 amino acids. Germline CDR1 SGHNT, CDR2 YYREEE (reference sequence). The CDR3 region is CASSLGISYEQYF. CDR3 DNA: TGTGCCAGCAGCTTGGGGATCTCCTACGAGCAGTACTTC.

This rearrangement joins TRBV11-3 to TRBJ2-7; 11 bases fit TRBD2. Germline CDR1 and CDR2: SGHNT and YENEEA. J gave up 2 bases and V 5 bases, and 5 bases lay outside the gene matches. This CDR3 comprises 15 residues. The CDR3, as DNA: TGTGCCAGCAGCCTTAGCGGGAGGGGAACCTACGAGCAGTACTTC. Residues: CASSLSGRGTYEQYF.

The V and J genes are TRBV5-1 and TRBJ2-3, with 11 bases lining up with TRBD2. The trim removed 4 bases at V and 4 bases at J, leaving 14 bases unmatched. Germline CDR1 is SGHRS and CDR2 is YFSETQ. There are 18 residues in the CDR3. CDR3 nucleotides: TGCGCCAGCAGCCGTCAGGGTACGACTAGCGGGACATCAGATACGCAGTATTTT. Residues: CASSRQGTTSGTSDTQYF.

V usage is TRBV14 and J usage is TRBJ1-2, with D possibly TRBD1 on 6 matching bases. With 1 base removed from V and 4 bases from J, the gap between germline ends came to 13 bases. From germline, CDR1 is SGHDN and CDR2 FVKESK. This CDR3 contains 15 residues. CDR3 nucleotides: TGTGCCAGCAGCCAAGTAGGGGGGCTCGTCTATGGCTACACCTTC. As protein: CASSQVGGLVYGYTF. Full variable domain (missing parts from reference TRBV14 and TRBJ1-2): EAGVTQFPSHSVIEKGQTVTLRCDPISGHDNLYWYRRVMGKEIKFLLHFVKESKQDESGMPNNRFLAERTGGTYSTLKVQPAELEDSGVYFCASSQVGGLVYGYTFGSGTRLTVV.